This paragraph reports one T cell receptor (beta chain). Its antigen is undetermined. V was pared by 0 bases and J by 0 bases, with 8 bases between. Per germline, CDR1 SGHTA and CDR2 FQGNSA. There are 16 residues in the CDR3. The sample comes from a study of cytomegalovirus exposure and HLA in healthy donors. Points from the study as a whole: An analysis was carried out later, and it reportedly showed fewer N-insertions in an Asian-associated ancestry cluster than the 666-donor mean. Data from an earlier analysis indicated that most TCR beta V segments were productive either about 90% or about 30% of the time. Researchers left out some V segments, among them TRBV6-2 and TRBV6-3, as indistinguishable. Among CMV-associated TCR beta chains, most appeared HLA-restricted in a later analysis.

60 Vbeta and 13 Jbeta primers were used in PCR. Profiled with immunoSEQ multiplex PCR; TCRdb holds only in-frame clones, not every one. The data show over 150,000 clones, 68% seen once. Sequencing was carried out using PBMCs. The receptor was derived from a woman in her forties in good health and CMV-seropositive. The V gene is TRBV7-2, the J gene TRBJ1-4, with unresolved D. The DNA of the CDR3 is TGTGCCAGCAGCTTAGCGAGGGCAGCAACTAATGAAAAACTGTTTTTT. It encodes CASSLARAATNEKLFF.